These 29 T cell receptor beta chains were sequenced from one sample in a study of shared clonotypes between healthy human individuals. Naive CD8 cells were CD45RO-negative, positively selected for CCR7, excluding terminally differentiated effector memory CD45RA+ cells. Measured with immunoSEQ multiplex PCR; TCRdb has only the in-frame clones, and not every one. The sample lists about 1.9 million clones, 93% occurring once. The specimen was naive CD8+ T cells from PBMCs. The receptor source for this set is a man younger than 35 in good health. Some clones in this sample may be carry-over from other donors' samples.

DNA for the CDR3: TGTGCCAGCACGGACAGGGGGTTTTACGAGCAGTACTTC. Protein sequence: CASTDRGFYEQYF. This rearrangement joins TRBV11-2 to TRBJ2-7; 10 bases agree with TRBD1. The germline V gene has CDR1 SGHAT and CDR2 FQNNGV. Trimming took 7 bases from V and 4 from J; bases not matched to a gene: 4. The CDR3 has 13 amino acids.

Concerning this clone: Other DNA sequences within the sample encode an identical CDR3. This sequence joins TRBV11-2 and TRBJ2-7; D unclear. Germline V gene lookup returns CDR1 SGHAT and CDR2 FQNNGV. This CDR3 region has 11 residues. Trimming cost V 5 bases and J 7 bases, with 9 bases left between them. The CDR3 region is CASSPPGEQYF. In DNA form, the CDR3 reads TGTGCCAGCAGCCCGCCTGGGGAGCAGTACTTC. The full variable domain, rest sourced from reference TRBV11-2 and TRBJ2-7, is EAGVAQSPRYKIIEKRQSVAFWCNPISGHATLYWYQQILGQGPKLLIQFQNNGVVDDSQLPKDRFSAERLKGVDSTLKIQPAKLEDSAVYLCASSPPGEQYFGPGTRLTVT.

The table lists this clone with a count of one. J is TRBJ2-1 and V is TRBV14, with TRBD1 identical over 7 bases. Trimming cost V 1 base and J 11 bases; bases outside gene matches: 8. The germline gives CDR1 SGHDN, CDR2 FVKESK. This CDR3 spans 14 amino acids. The CDR3 region is CASSQGEQGMKQFF. Here the CDR3 DNA reads TGTGCCAGCAGCCAAGGTGAACAGGGGATGAAGCAGTTCTTC.

The V call is TRBV18, the J call TRBJ2-5; maybe TRBD1 (6 bases). The V end lost 0 bases, the J end lost 4 bases, and 18 bases lay between the germline ends. From germline, CDR1 is KGHSH and CDR2 LQKENI. This CDR3 has 17 amino acids. In DNA, the CDR3 is TGTGCCAGCTCACCACCGGGGGCAGCCAGAGGGATAGAGACCCAGTACTTC. Translation gives CASSPPGAARGIETQYF. Full variable domain (missing parts from reference TRBV18 and TRBJ2-5): NAGVMQNPRHLVRRRGQEARLRCSPMKGHSHVYWYRQLPEEGLKFMVYLQKENIIDESGMPKERFSAEFPKEGPSILRIQQVVRGDSAAYFCASSPPGAARGIETQYFGPGTRLLVL.

This chain uses TRBV5-8 with TRBJ2-1; a weak D match, TRBD2 (5 bases). The CDR3 covers 14 residues. CDR1 and CDR2 (germline): SGHTS, YDEGEE. Between the trimmed V and J ends, which lost 4 bases and 4 bases, there was a span of 12 bases. CDR3 in amino acids: CASSLGGWYNEQFF. The CDR3 bases are TGTGCCAGCAGCCTCGGAGGATGGTACAATGAGCAGTTCTTC. The whole variable domain, remainder taken from reference TRBV5-8 and TRBJ2-1, is EAGVTQSPTHLIKTRGQQATLRCSPISGHTSVYWYQQALGLGLQFLLWYDEGEERNRGNFPPRFSGRQFPNYSSELNVNALELEDSALYLCASSLGGWYNEQFFGPGTRLTVL.

The CDR3 protein is CASSLLATVEAFF. The DNA of the CDR3 is TGTGCCAGCAGCTTATTGGCGACAGTCGAAGCTTTCTTT. The chain recombines TRBV7-2 with TRBJ1-1, with D perhaps matching TRBD1 (5 bases). Per germline, CDR1 SGHTA and CDR2 FQGNSA. The length of the CDR3 is 13 residues. With 2 bases removed from V and 8 bases from J, the gap between germline ends came to 12 bases.

This chain uses TRBV5-1 with TRBJ2-7; no reliable D call. CDR1 is SGHRS and CDR2 is YFSETQ in the germline V gene. The CDR3 is made up of 15 amino acids. Trimming took off 0 bases at V and 3 bases at J, with 13 bases between the two ends. The DNA for the CDR3 is TGCGCCAGCAGCTTGGGGGTAGGGTGGAGCTACGAGCAGTACTTC. This translates into CASSLGVGWSYEQYF. The full variable domain, completed using reference TRBV5-1 and TRBJ2-7, is KAGVTQTPRYLIKTRGQQVTLSCSPISGHRSVSWYQQTPGQGLQFLFEYFSETQRNKGNFPGRFSGRQFSNSRSEMNVSTLELGDSALYLCASSLGVGWSYEQYFGPGTRLTVT.

The chain is built from TRBV5-1 and TRBJ2-1; D perhaps matches TRBD2 (6 bases). This CDR3 has 17 residues. CDR1 is SGHRS and CDR2 is YFSETQ in the germline V gene. V dropped 0 bases and J dropped 0 bases, with 13 bases sitting between them. In DNA, the CDR3 is TGCGCCAGCAGCTTGGGTCTCGGGAGAAACTCCTACAATGAGCAGTTCTTC. It yields the protein CASSLGLGRNSYNEQFF.

The chain combines TRBV30 with TRBJ2-1; 9 nucleotides align to TRBD2. V lost 4 bases and J lost 7; bases outside the gene matches: 8. Germline-derived CDR1 and CDR2 are GTSNPN and SVGIG (reference sequence). There are 14 residues in the CDR3. CDR3 nucleotide sequence: TGTGCCTGGATGGTGGGACTAGCAGGGAATGAGCAGTTCTTC. Translated, it gives CAWMVGLAGNEQFF.

The chain is built from TRBV19 and TRBJ1-1; possible D gene TRBD1, 6 bases. Germline-derived CDR1 and CDR2 are LNHDA and SQIVND (reference sequence). The V and J ends lost 2 bases and 3 bases respectively, with 13 bases between them. This CDR3 has 15 residues. CDR3 DNA: TGTGCCAGTAGTATATCACAGGGATCGGACACTGAAGCTTTCTTT. This codes for CASSISQGSDTEAFF.

Here the CDR3 reads CASREPFRQDNEAFF. CDR3 nucleotides: TGTGCCAGCAGAGAACCCTTCAGACAGGACAATGAAGCTTTCTTT. This chain joins TRBV6-1 and TRBJ1-1, with a possible D match to TRBD1 (6 bases). This CDR3 region has 15 residues. V lost 6 bases, J lost 7 bases, and 21 bases lay in between. Germline lookup yields CDR1 MNHNS and CDR2 SASEGT.

About this clone itself: This CDR3 is also generated by other DNA sequences in the sample. This chain connects TRBV11-2 to TRBJ1-1; D is undetermined. The CDR3 sequence is 12 residues long. In germline, CDR1 is SGHAT, CDR2 FQNNGV. Between the trimmed V and J ends, which lost 2 bases and 5 bases, there was a span of 6 bases. The CDR3 protein is CASSLWGTEAFF. The CDR3 bases are TGTGCCAGCAGCTTATGGGGAACTGAAGCTTTCTTT. Supplemented by reference TRBV11-2 and TRBJ1-1, the full variable domain reads EAGVAQSPRYKIIEKRQSVAFWCNPISGHATLYWYQQILGQGPKLLIQFQNNGVVDDSQLPKDRFSAERLKGVDSTLKIQPAKLEDSAVYLCASSLWGTEAFFGQGTRLTVV.

The chain joins TRBV7-6 to TRBJ2-7; 8 nucleotides match TRBD1. The V gene end was trimmed by 1 base and the J gene end by 6 bases; junction bases not matched to a gene: 5. The CDR3 has 14 amino acids. Germline V gene data show CDR1 as SGHVS and CDR2 as FNYEAQ. The DNA for the CDR3 is TGTGCCAGCAGCTTAGTCGCAGGGGGCTCCGAGCAGTACTTC. Translating it yields CASSLVAGGSEQYF. The entire variable domain, with the rest obtained from reference TRBV7-6 and TRBJ2-7, is as follows: GAGVSQSPRYKVTKRGQDVALRCDPISGHVSLYWYRQALGQGPEFLTYFNYEAQQDKSGLPNDRFSAERPEGSISTLTIQRTEQRDSAMYRCASSLVAGGSEQYFGPGTRLTVT.

The chain links TRBV19 to TRBJ1-5; weak D call: TRBD1 (5 bases). CDR3 length equals 15 residues. Germline V CDR1 and CDR2: LNHDA, SQIVND (reference sequence). Trimming stripped 3 bases from V and 6 bases from J, with 15 bases between. CDR3 coding DNA: TGTGCCAGTAGTATGGGGGGTCCCAGCGGTCAGCCCCAGCATTTT. Amino acid sequence: CASSMGGPSGQPQHF. Full variable domain (missing parts from reference TRBV19 and TRBJ1-5): DGGITQSPKYLFRKEGQNVTLSCEQNLNHDAMYWYRQDPGQGLRLIYYSQIVNDFQKGDIAEGYSVSREKKESFPLTVTSAQKNPTAFYLCASSMGGPSGQPQHFGDGTRLSIL.

The V gene is TRBV9, the J gene TRBJ1-2; 10 bases are a match to TRBD1. V lost 7 bases to trimming and J lost 7 bases; unmatched junction nucleotides: 7. The CDR3 sequence is 13 residues long. Germline V lookup: CDR1 SGDLS, CDR2 YYNGEE. This CDR3 is CASGQGTGAGYTF. In DNA, the CDR3 is TGTGCCAGCGGACAAGGGACAGGGGCTGGCTACACCTTC.

The V gene is TRBV28, the J gene TRBJ2-3, with TRBD2 matching over 7 bases. V lost 5 bases to trimming and J lost 0 bases; unmatched junction nucleotides: 17. CDR3 length equals 19 residues. Germline V CDR1 and CDR2: MDHEN, SYDVKM. CDR3 sequence: CASSPRELRGSSSTDTQYF. The CDR3 nucleotides are TGTGCCAGCAGTCCCCGGGAGTTGCGCGGGAGCTCTAGCACAGATACGCAGTATTTT.

V gene TRBV27 combines with J gene TRBJ2-6; D is ambiguous. This CDR3 region has 14 residues. V was clipped by 8 bases and J by 0 bases, with 8 bases between them. Germline loops: CDR1 MNHEY, CDR2 SMNVEV (reference sequence). CDR3 region: CASSYASGANVLTF. CDR3 DNA sequence: TGTGCCAGCTCCTATGCCTCTGGGGCCAACGTCCTGACTTTC.

This clone occurred a few times. The rearrangement links TRBV7-2 to TRBJ1-5, with a weak D call TRBD1 (5 bases). This CDR3 has 14 residues. With 4 bases removed from V and 1 base from J, the gap between germline ends came to 8 bases. Germline-derived CDR1 and CDR2 are SGHTA and FQGNSA. In DNA, the CDR3 is TGTGCCAGCAGCTCAGGGTTGAGCAATCAGCCCCAGCATTTT. The encoded protein is CASSSGLSNQPQHF. Complete variable domain (other parts from reference TRBV7-2 and TRBJ1-5): GAGVSQSPSNKVTEKGKDVELRCDPISGHTALYWYRQSLGQGLEFLIYFQGNSAPDKSGLPSDRFSAERTGGSVSTLTIQRTQQEDSAVYLCASSSGLSNQPQHFGDGTRLSIL.

The rearrangement joins TRBV15 to TRBJ2-3; TRBD1 agrees at 9 bases. With V trimmed by 1 base and J by 1 base, 3 bases remained unmatched. Germline V CDR1 and CDR2: LNHNV, YYDKDF (reference sequence). CDR3 length: 16 residues. The CDR3 DNA sequence: TGTGCCACCAGCAGAGTCCGGGACAGGGGCACAGATACGCAGTATTTT. Translation: CATSRVRDRGTDTQYF. The full variable domain, rest sourced from reference TRBV15 and TRBJ2-3, is DAMVIQNPRYQVTQFGKPVTLSCSQTLNHNVMYWYQQKSSQAPKLLFHYYDKDFNNEADTPDNFQSRRPNTSFCFLDIRSPGLGDTAMYLCATSRVRDRGTDTQYFGPGTRLTVL.

This chain connects TRBV9 to TRBJ1-4; D perhaps matches TRBD1 (5 bases). The CDR3 has 15 residues. CDR1 SGDLS and CDR2 YYNGEE come from the germline V gene. V gave up 4 bases and J gave up 7 bases, with 17 bases separating them. CDR3 in DNA: TGTGCCAGCAGCCGCGTGGGGCTAGAGGGTGAAAAACTGTTTTTT. Encoded protein: CASSRVGLEGEKLFF.

This clone has just one count. V is TRBV4-1 and J is TRBJ1-5; the D gene is possibly TRBD1 (5 bases). The CDR3 is made up of 22 amino acids. V lost 0 bases to trimming and J lost 2 bases, with 29 bases between them. Germline CDR1 is MGHRA and CDR2 is YSYEKL. This CDR3 is CASSQEVIHAGISVMGNQPQHF. Written as DNA, the CDR3 is TGCGCCAGCAGCCAAGAGGTTATTCACGCAGGGATATCGGTTATGGGCAATCAGCCCCAGCATTTT.

DNA for the CDR3: TGCGCCAGCAGCTCCTCAGGGGACAGAGGCTACACCTTC. Protein sequence: CASSSSGDRGYTF. This chain joins TRBV5-1 and TRBJ1-2, with 7 bases that match TRBD1. The CDR3 is 13 residues long. CDR1 and CDR2 (germline): SGHRS, YFSETQ. V was pared by 3 bases and J by 8 bases, with 7 bases of the junction left unmatched. Full variable domain (remainder filled in from reference TRBV5-1 and TRBJ1-2): KAGVTQTPRYLIKTRGQQVTLSCSPISGHRSVSWYQQTPGQGLQFLFEYFSETQRNKGNFPGRFSGRQFSNSRSEMNVSTLELGDSALYLCASSSSGDRGYTFGSGTRLTVV.

The J gene is TRBJ1-5, the V gene TRBV30; TRBD1 might be the D (6 bases). CDR1 is GTSNPN, CDR2 SVGIG, per germline (reference sequence). V was cut by 8 bases and J by 6 bases, with 17 bases left in between. This CDR3 contains 13 residues. For the CDR3, the DNA is TGTGCCCAGGCCCCGGGGGCTGGTCAGCCCCAGCATTTT. It yields the protein CAQAPGAGQPQHF.

This clone is a singleton in its sample. The chain combines TRBV21-1 with TRBJ2-7; no check of the table's D call, TRBD1, against the DNA was made. TRBV21-1 is designated a pseudogene. CDR3 length equals 14 residues. The CDR3 coding sequence is TGTGCCAGCAGCAAAGGGGGGCAGGGGCATGAGCAGTACTTC. Residues: CASSKGGQGHEQYF.

The CDR3: CASSLRGLAGGTQYF. CDR3 DNA sequence: TGTGCCAGCAGCTTAAGGGGACTAGCGGGTGGTACGCAGTATTTT. The J gene is TRBJ2-3, the V gene TRBV7-2; the match to TRBD2 covers 12 bases. Germline CDR1 SGHTA, CDR2 FQGNSA. The CDR3 covers 15 residues. Trimming cost V 2 bases and J 8 bases; bases outside gene matches: 5.

This chain connects TRBV28 to TRBJ2-7, with 8 nucleotides matching TRBD1. After removal of 4 bases from V and 3 bases from J, the junction contained 8 bases not matched to a gene. This CDR3 spans 15 amino acids. Germline lookup yields CDR1 MDHEN and CDR2 SYDVKM. The CDR3 nucleotides are TGTGCCAGCAGTTCGAGACTGGGACAGGTCTACGAGCAGTACTTC. Its translation: CASSSRLGQVYEQYF.

The chain couples TRBV2 to TRBJ1-1, with a tentative D call TRBD1 (5 bases). Trimming removed 0 bases at V and 6 bases at J, with 14 bases between. The germline V gene has CDR1 SNHLY and CDR2 FYNNEI. This CDR3 is 15 amino acids long. The CDR3 DNA sequence: TGTGCCAGCAGTGAAGCTTTTGCAGGGTCCCCTGAAGCTTTCTTT. Translation gives CASSEAFAGSPEAFF.

This rearrangement joins TRBV4-1 to TRBJ2-7; the D is unclear. Germline CDR1 and CDR2: MGHRA and YSYEKL. V was clipped by 2 bases and J by 6 bases, with 8 bases between them. The CDR3 runs 12 residues. The CDR3 loop is CASSQPGREQYF. The CDR3 DNA sequence: TGCGCCAGCAGCCAACCCGGTCGCGAGCAGTACTTC.

The rearrangement links TRBV9 to TRBJ1-2, with D maybe TRBD1 (5 bases). The CDR3 loop spans 17 amino acids. Germline CDR1 is SGDLS and CDR2 is YYNGEE. Deletions cut 5 bases from V and 6 bases from J, with 26 bases between. CDR3 amino acids: CASSERSGDPRRDGYTF. The CDR3, as DNA: TGTGCCAGCAGTGAAAGGAGTGGGGACCCTCGAAGGGATGGCTACACCTTC.